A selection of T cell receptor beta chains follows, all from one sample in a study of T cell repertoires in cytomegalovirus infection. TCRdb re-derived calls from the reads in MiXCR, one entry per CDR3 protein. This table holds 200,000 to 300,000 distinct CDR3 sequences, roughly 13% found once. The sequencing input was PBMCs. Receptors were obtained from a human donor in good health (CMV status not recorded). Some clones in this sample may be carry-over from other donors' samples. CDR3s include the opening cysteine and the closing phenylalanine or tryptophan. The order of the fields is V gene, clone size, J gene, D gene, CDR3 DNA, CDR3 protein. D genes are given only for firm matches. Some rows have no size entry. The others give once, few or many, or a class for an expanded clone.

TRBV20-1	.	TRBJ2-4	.	TGCAGTGCCGGAGGCGGGGCGGGAGCCAAAAACATTCAGTACTTC	CSAGGGAGAKNIQYF
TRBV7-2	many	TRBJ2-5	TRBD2	TGTGCCAGCAGCTTAGTCGCCCTAGCGGGAGGGGTAGCGGAGACCCAGTACTTC	CASSLVALAGGVAETQYF
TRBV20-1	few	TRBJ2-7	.	TGCAGTGCTAGGTCACAGGAGAACTCCTACGAGCAGTACTTC	CSARSQENSYEQYF
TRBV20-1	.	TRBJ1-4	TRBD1	TGCAGTGCTATCCCAGCCGGGACAGGGGGCAGAACTAATGAAAAACTGTTTTTT	CSAIPAGTGGRTNEKLFF
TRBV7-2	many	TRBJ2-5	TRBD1	TGTGCCAGCAGCTTCCGTGCGGGACAGGGGACGGAGACCCAGTACTTC	CASSFRAGQGTETQYF
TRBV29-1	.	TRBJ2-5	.	TGCAGCGTTGAATTTCTAGGGGAAGAGACCCAGTACTTC	CSVEFLGEETQYF
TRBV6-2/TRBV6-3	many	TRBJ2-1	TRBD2	TGTGCCAGCGGACTAGCGGGACCCAATGAGCAGTTCTTC	CASGLAGPNEQFF
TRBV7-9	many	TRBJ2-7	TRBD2	TGTGCCAGCAGCTCCGGACTAGCGGCAACCTACGAGCAGTACTTC	CASSSGLAATYEQYF
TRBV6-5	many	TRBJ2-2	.	TGTGCCAGCAGCTCTTCCAAGACTAGTGGGAGCACCGGGGAGCTGTTTTTT	CASSSSKTSGSTGELFF
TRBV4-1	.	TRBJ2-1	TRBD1	TGCGCCAGCAGCCAAGATCTTCAGGGGGCGCAAGACAATGAGCAGTTCTTC	CASSQDLQGAQDNEQFF
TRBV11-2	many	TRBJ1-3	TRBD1	TGTGCCAGCAGCCCCCGGGACAGTTCTCCTCGGGTCTCTGGAAACACCATATATTTT	CASSPRDSSPRVSGNTIYF
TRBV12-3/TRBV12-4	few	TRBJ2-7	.	TGTGCCAGCAGACTCGACGGGGGAACCAAGCAGTACTTC	CASRLDGGTKQYF
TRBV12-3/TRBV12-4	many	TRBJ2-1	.	TGTGCCAGCAGACCTAGCGTCATTAATGAGCAGTTCTTC	CASRPSVINEQFF
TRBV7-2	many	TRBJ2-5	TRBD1	TGTGCCAGCAGCTTAACCGGGACAGGGGCGAAGACCCAGTACTTC	CASSLTGTGAKTQYF
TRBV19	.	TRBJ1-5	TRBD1	TGTGCCAGTAGTATCGTAGGACAGGGAGTGACCTATAGCAATCAGCCCCAGCATTTT	CASSIVGQGVTYSNQPQHF
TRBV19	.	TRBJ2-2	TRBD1	TGTGCCAGTAGAACTTTCCGGGACAGGGATATTGGCGGGGAGCTGTTTTTT	CASRTFRDRDIGGELFF
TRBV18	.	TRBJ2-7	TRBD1	TGTGCCAGCTCACTTGACAGGGGGCGGCCCTACGAGCAGTACTTC	CASSLDRGRPYEQYF
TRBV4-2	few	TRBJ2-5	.	TGTGCCAGCAGCCAAGAGTTAGTAGAGACCCAGTACTTC	CASSQELVETQYF
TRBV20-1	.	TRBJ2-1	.	TGCAGTGCTAGAGATGGGGGTTACAATGAGCAGTTCTTC	CSARDGGYNEQFF
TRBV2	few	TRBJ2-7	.	TGTGCCAGCAGTGTTGACAGGACCATCTCCTACGAGCAGTACTTC	CASSVDRTISYEQYF
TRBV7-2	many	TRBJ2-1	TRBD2	TGTGCCAGCAGCTCAGCGACTAGCGGGAGGGCCTATGAGCAGTTCTTC	CASSSATSGRAYEQFF
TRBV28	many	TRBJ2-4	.	TGTGCCAGCAGTTTATTAGGGACCAAAAACATTCAGTACTTC	CASSLLGTKNIQYF
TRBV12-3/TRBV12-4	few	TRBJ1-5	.	TGTGCCAGCAGTCCGGGTGTTCAGCCCCAGCATTTT	CASSPGVQPQHF
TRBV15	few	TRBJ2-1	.	TGTGCCACCACCCCGGCGGGGTCCCTCAACTACAATGAGCAGTTCTTC	CATTPAGSLNYNEQFF
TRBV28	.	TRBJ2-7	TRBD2	TGTGCCAGCAATCTAGCGGGTGTTACCTACGAGCAGTACTTC	CASNLAGVTYEQYF
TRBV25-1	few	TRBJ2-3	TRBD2	TGTGCCAGCAGTGCACTAGCGGGGCCCCAGCAGTATTTT	CASSALAGPQQYF
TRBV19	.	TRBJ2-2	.	TGTGCCAGTAGTATGGATGACCCCGGCACCGGGGAGCTGTTTTTT	CASSMDDPGTGELFF
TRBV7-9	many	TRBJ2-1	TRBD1	TGTGCCAGCAGCCCCGGGACAGGGGTTTTGAATGAGCAGTTCTTC	CASSPGTGVLNEQFF
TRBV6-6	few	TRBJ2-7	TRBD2	TGTGCCAGCAGGGGGGGGACTAGCGGGAGGCACGAGCAGTACTTC	CASRGGTSGRHEQYF
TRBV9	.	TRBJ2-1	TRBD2	TGTGCCAGCAGCAAGCGGGAGGGTGTAGGCGAGCAGTTCTTC	CASSKREGVGEQFF
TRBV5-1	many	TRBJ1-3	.	TGCGCCAGCAGAAGGGATCCCTCTGGAAACACCATATATTTT	CASRRDPSGNTIYF